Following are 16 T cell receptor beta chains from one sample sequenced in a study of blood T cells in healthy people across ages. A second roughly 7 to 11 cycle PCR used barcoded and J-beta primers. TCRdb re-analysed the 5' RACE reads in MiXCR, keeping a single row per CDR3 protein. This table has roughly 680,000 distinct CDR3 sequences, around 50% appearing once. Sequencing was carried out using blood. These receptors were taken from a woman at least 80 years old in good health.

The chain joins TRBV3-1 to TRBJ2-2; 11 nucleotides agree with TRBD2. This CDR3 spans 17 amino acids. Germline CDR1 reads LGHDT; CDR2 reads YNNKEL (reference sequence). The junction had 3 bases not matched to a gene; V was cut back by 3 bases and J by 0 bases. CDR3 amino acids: CASSQISGGANTGELFF. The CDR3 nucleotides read TGTGCCAGCAGCCAGATTAGCGGGGGGGCGAACACCGGGGAGCTGTTTTTT.

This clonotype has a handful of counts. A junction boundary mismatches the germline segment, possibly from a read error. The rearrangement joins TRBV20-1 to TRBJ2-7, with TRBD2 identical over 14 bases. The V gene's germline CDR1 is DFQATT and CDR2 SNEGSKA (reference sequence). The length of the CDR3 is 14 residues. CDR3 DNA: TGCAGTGCTGGGGGACTAGCGGGAGCCTATGAGCAGTACTTC. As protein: CSAGGLAGAYEQYF.

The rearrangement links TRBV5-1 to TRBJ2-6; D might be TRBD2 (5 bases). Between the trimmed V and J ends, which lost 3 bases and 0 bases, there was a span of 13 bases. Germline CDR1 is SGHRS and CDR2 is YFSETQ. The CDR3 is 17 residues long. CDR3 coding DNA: TGCGCCAGCAGCTCCGCTCAGCGGCACTCTGGGGCCAACGTCCTGACTTTC. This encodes CASSSAQRHSGANVLTF.

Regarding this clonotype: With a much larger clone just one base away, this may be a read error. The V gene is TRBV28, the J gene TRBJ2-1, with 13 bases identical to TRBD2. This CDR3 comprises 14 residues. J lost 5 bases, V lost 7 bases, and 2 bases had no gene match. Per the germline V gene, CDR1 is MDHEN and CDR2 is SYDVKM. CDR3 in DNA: TGTGCCAGCACCGGACTAGCGGGAGACAATGAGCAGTTCTTC. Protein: CASTGLAGDNEQFF.

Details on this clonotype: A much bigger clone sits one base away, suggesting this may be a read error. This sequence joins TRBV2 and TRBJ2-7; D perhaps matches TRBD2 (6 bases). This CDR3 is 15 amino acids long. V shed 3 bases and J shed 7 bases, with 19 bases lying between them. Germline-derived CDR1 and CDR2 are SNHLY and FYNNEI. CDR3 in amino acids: CASSDRRGPGDEQYF. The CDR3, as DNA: TGTGCCAGCAGTGACAGGCGGGGCCCCGGAGATGAGCAGTACTTC.

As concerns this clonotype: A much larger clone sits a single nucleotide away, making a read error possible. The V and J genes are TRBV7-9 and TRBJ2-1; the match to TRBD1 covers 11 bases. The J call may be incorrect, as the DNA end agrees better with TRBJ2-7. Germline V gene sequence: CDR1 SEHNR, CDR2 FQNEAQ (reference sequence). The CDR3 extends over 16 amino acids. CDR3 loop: CASSLFGQGANNEQYF. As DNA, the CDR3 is TGTGCCAGCAGCTTGTTTGGACAGGGGGCGAACAATGAGCAGTACTTC.

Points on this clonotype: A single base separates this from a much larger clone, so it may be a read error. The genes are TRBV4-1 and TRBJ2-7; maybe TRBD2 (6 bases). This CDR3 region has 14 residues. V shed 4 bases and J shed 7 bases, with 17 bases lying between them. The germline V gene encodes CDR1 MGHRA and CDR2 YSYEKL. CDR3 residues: CASSRGLPLDEQYF. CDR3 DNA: TGCGCCAGCAGCCGGGGACTCCCCCTAGATGAGCAGTACTTC.

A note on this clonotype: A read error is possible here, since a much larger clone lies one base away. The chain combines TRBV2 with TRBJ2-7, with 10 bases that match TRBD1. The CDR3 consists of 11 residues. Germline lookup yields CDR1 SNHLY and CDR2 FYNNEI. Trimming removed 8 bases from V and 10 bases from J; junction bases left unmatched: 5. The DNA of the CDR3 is TGTGCCAGCTGGACAGGGGGAGACCAGTACTTC. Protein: CASWTGGDQYF.

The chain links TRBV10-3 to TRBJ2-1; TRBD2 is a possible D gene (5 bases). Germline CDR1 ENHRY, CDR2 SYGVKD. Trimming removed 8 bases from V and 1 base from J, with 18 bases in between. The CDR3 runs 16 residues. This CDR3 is CAIGESGLGSYNEQFF. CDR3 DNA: TGTGCCATCGGGGAAAGCGGACTGGGTTCCTACAATGAGCAGTTCTTC.

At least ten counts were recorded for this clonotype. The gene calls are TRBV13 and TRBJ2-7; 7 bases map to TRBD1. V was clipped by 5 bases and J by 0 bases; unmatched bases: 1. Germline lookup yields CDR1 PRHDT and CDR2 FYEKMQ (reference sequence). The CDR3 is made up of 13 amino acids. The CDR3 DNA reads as TGTGCCAGCAGCGACAGGGACTCCTACGAGCAGTACTTC. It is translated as CASSDRDSYEQYF.

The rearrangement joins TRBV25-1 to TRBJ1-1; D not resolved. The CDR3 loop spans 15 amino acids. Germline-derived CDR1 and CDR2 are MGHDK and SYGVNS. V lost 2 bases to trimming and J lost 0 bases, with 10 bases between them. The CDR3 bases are TGTGCCAGCAGTGAAGGACCGAGGGTGAACACTGAAGCTTTCTTT. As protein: CASSEGPRVNTEAFF.

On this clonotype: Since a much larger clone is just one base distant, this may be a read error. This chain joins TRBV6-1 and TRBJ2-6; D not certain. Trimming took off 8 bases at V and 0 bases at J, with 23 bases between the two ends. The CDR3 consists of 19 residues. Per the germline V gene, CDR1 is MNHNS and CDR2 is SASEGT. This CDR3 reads CASLPWTDMPDSGANVLTF. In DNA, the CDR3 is TGTGCCAGCTTACCCTGGACGGATATGCCCGACTCTGGGGCCAACGTCCTGACTTTC.

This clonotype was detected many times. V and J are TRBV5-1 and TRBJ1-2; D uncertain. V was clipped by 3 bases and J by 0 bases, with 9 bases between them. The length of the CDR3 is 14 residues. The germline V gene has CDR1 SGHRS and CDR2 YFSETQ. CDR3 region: CASSSGVSNYGYTF. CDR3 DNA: TGCGCCAGCAGCTCAGGCGTCTCTAACTATGGCTACACCTTC. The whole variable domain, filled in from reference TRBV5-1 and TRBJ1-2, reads KAGVTQTPRYLIKTRGQQVTLSCSPISGHRSVSWYQQTPGQGLQFLFEYFSETQRNKGNFPGRFSGRQFSNSRSEMNVSTLELGDSALYLCASSSGVSNYGYTFGSGTRLTVV.

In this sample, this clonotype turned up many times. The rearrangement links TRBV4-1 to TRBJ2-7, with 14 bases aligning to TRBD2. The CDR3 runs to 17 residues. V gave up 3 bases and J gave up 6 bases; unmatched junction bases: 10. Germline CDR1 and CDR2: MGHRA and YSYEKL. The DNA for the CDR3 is TGCGCCAGCAGCCACCGAGAAATAGGACTAGCGGGAGGCGAGCAGTACTTC. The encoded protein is CASSHREIGLAGGEQYF.

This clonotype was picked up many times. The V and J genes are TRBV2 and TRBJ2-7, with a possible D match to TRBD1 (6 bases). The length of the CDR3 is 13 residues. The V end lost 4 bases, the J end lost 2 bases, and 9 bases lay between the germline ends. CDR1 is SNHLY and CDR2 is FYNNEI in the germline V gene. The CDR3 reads CASSGTVTYEQYF. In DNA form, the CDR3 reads TGTGCCAGCAGTGGGACAGTAACCTACGAGCAGTACTTC.

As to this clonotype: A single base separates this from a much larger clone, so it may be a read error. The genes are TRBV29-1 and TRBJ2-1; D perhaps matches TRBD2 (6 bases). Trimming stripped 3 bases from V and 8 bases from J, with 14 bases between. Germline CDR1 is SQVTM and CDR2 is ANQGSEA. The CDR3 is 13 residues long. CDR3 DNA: TGCAGCGTTGAGATAGCGGCTGACGATGAGCAGTTCTTC. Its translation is CSVEIAADDEQFF.